Listed below are T cell receptor beta chains from one sample, sequenced in a study of T cells in Graves' hyperthyroidism and ophthalmopathy. Using its own MiXCR run on the multiplex PCR reads, TCRdb lists one record per CDR3 protein. The sample contains about 600,000 distinct CDR3 sequences, around 15% of which appear only once. The sequenced material came from blood. The source is a woman between 40 and 55 years old with Graves' ophthalmopathy. CDR3s include the opening cysteine and the closing phenylalanine or tryptophan. D genes are given only for firm matches. Clone size is not always given. Where it is, it says once, few, many or a class for expanded clones.

j_call,v_call,d_call,clone_size,cdr3_nt,cdr3_aa
TRBJ1-1,TRBV10-3,-,many,TGTGCCATCAGTGAGAATAGGGTTCTCGCTGAAGCTTTCTTT,CAISENRVLAEAFF
TRBJ1-4,TRBV27,-,many,TGTGCCAGCAGGTCCGCTCAGGGCAGGGAGGCGAAACTGTTTTTT,CASRSAQGREAKLFF
TRBJ2-4,TRBV7-9,TRBD1,-,TGTGCCAGCAGCCCTTGGACAGGGTTAGTGAACATTCAGTACTTC,CASSPWTGLVNIQYF
TRBJ2-1,TRBV20-1,-,many,TGCAGTGCTAAAGTTGGGCCAAGCTCCTACAATGAGCAGTTCTTC,CSAKVGPSSYNEQFF
TRBJ1-2,TRBV2,-,many,TGTGCCAGCAGTGAACGGGCCTCGAACCATGGCTACACCTTC,CASSERASNHGYTF
TRBJ2-1,TRBV7-3,TRBD1,-,TGTGCCAGCAGCAAGGGACAGATCTATGGGCAGTTCTTC,CASSKGQIYGQFF
TRBJ2-1,TRBV10-2,TRBD2,-,TGCGCCAGCAGTGAGTCTACCCGGGACTACGACAATGAGCAGTTCTTC,CASSESTRDYDNEQFF
TRBJ2-7,TRBV9,TRBD1,many,TGTGCCAGCAGCGTAAGCCGGGACGGGACAGGCACCTACGAGCAGTACTTC,CASSVSRDGTGTYEQYF
TRBJ2-3,TRBV2,TRBD1,many,TGTGCCAGCAGGGAGACAGGGGCAGATACGCAGTATTTT,CASRETGADTQYF
TRBJ2-5,TRBV3-1,-,many,TGTGCCAGCAGCCCCTATGTGGCGGCAAATCAAGAGACCCAGTACTTC,CASSPYVAANQETQYF
TRBJ2-5,TRBV11-3,-,many,TGTGCCAGCTCAACGGGGGGCGCAGGAGAGACCCAGTACTTC,CASSTGGAGETQYF
TRBJ2-4,TRBV2,-,-,TGTGCCAGCAGTGAGACTATTCTAGCCAAAAACATTCAGTACTTC,CASSETILAKNIQYF
TRBJ1-2,TRBV19,TRBD1,-,TGTGCCAGTAGTGTGACGGACAGGGGGTTTTCCTATGGCTACACCTTC,CASSVTDRGFSYGYTF
TRBJ2-7,TRBV2,TRBD2,many,TGTGCCAGCAGTGCGCGGGAGGGCCGCGAGCAGTACTTC,CASSAREGREQYF
TRBJ1-4,TRBV5-1,-,many,TGCGCCAGCAGCTCAGGTGGCTTAGGAGGCGAAAAACTGTTTTTT,CASSSGGLGGEKLFF
TRBJ2-1,TRBV12-3/TRBV12-4,TRBD2,many,TGTGCCAGCAGCCAACCTGTCGCGGGGGGGCCAAATGAGCAGTTCTTC,CASSQPVAGGPNEQFF
TRBJ2-3,TRBV12-3/TRBV12-4,-,few,TGTGCCAGCAGTTTAAGGGAGCGGAGCACAGATACGCAGTATTTT,CASSLRERSTDTQYF
TRBJ2-7,TRBV28,-,-,TGTGCCAGCAGCCCTCGGGGCGGGGGCCGCAGCTCCTACGAGCAGTACTTC,CASSPRGGGRSSYEQYF
TRBJ1-2,TRBV6-1,-,few,TGTGCCAGCAGAATATACTATGGCTACACCTTC,CASRIYYGYTF
TRBJ2-1,TRBV6-1,-,-,TGTGCCAGCAGTAAAGAATCAGGGTGGTCGTACAATGAGCAGTTCTTC,CASSKESGWSYNEQFF
TRBJ2-5,TRBV20-1,-,many,TGCAGTGCTAGAGATCCCCAAGACCGGCAAGAGACCCAGTACTTC,CSARDPQDRQETQYF
TRBJ1-1,TRBV20-1,-,-,TGCAGTGCTAGAAGTGGTCTGGGGGTGACTGAAGCTTTCTTT,CSARSGLGVTEAFF
TRBJ2-2,TRBV12-3/TRBV12-4,TRBD1,many,TGTGCCAGCCTCCAGTATGGGACAGGGACGAACACCGGGGAGCTGTTTTTT,CASLQYGTGTNTGELFF
TRBJ1-2,TRBV18,TRBD1,few,TGTGCCAGCTCAATCGACAGGGAGAAGGGCTACACCTTC,CASSIDREKGYTF
TRBJ2-6,TRBV2,-,few,TGTGCCAGCAGCGCCGGGGTGGTTACCTCTGGGGCCAACGTCCTGACTTTC,CASSAGVVTSGANVLTF
TRBJ2-1,TRBV5-8,-,many,TGTGCCAGCAGCCCCTCGGGTTTGGTGGCTGATGAGCAGTTCTTC,CASSPSGLVADEQFF
TRBJ1-6,TRBV7-8,-,many,TGTGCCAGCAGCTTAGGGGATTCACCCCTCCACTTT,CASSLGDSPLHF
TRBJ2-5,TRBV2,-,-,TGTGCCAGCAGTGAGCGCAGGGGGGTAGAGACCCAGTACTTC,CASSERRGVETQYF
TRBJ2-7,TRBV3-1,-,many,TGTGCCAGCAGCCGGGGCAGGGAGTACTACGAGCAGTACTTC,CASSRGREYYEQYF
TRBJ1-2,TRBV5-1,-,-,TGCGCCAGCAGCGAATACGACAGTTATGGCTACACCTTC,CASSEYDSYGYTF
TRBJ2-2,TRBV15,TRBD1,-,TGTGCCACCAGCCGCGGGACAGGGACTAACACCGGGGAGCTGTTTTTT,CATSRGTGTNTGELFF
TRBJ2-3,TRBV20-1,TRBD2,-,TGCAGTGCTAGAGATACAAGCGGGGGGGCCCAAGATACGCAGTATTTT,CSARDTSGGAQDTQYF
TRBJ2-3,TRBV3-1,TRBD2,-,TGTGCCAGCAGATTTAGCGGGGGCCGTCAGGGAGATACGCAGTATTTT,CASRFSGGRQGDTQYF